This T cell receptor (beta chain) stems from a study of beta chain features in type 1 diabetes. TCRB transcripts that were expressed got sequenced, as all of the isolated RNA had been reverse transcribed. Here immunoSEQ multiplex PCR was the method, and the copy in TCRdb shows in-frame clones only, minus some. The repertoire holds roughly 500,000 clones, roughly an eighth seen once, with 0.046% in the top ten. Study observations and caveats: All four CD4+ subsets from Type 1 diabetes patients carried moderately but significantly shorter TCRB CDR3s. cDNA-based sequencing might over-represent cells highly expressing TCR.

This clone has just a few counts. As yet, its antigen is unknown. CD4+ naive, central memory, regulatory and stem cell-like memory cells were sorted via CD45RO/CCR7/CD25/CD127/CD95/CD27. This CDR3 is built from 14 residues. CDR1 and CDR2 (germline): SGHTA, FQGNSA. Trimming shortened V by 3 bases and J by 2 bases, and 7 bases separated the two germline ends. This TCR came from a woman aged 18-30 years in good health. Sequencing input: naive CD4+ T cells from blood. The chain links TRBV7-2 to TRBJ2-2, with a tentative D call TRBD1 (5 bases). The CDR3: CASSFWTNTGELFF. DNA for the CDR3: TGTGCCAGCAGCTTCTGGACAAACACCGGGGAGCTGTTTTTT.